The sample holds a few counts of the clone carrying this T cell receptor beta chain. Its specificity is unknown. The entry originates in a study of identical twins. Findings of the study overall: The presence of invariant MAIT and iNKT cells could partly confound analyses of zero-insertion sequences. Without tracking the same donors, conclusions rested on cross-sectional statistical analysis.

CDR1 and CDR2 (germline): SGHTA, FQGNSA. The CDR3 consists of 16 residues. V dropped 3 bases and J dropped 3 bases, with 16 bases sitting between them. MiXCR, run by TCRdb on the 5' RACE reads, gives a single entry per CDR3 protein. The data hold about 890,000 distinct CDR3 sequences, with roughly an eighth observed a single time. This same sample was also taken into another study, of yellow fever vaccine responses in identical twins.

J is TRBJ2-3 and V is TRBV7-2; possibly TRBD1 for D (5 bases). The receptor's source is a woman under 30 in good health. Source material: PBMCs. CDR3: CASSFAWSGSTDTQYF. The CDR3 coding sequence is TGTGCCAGCAGCTTTGCGTGGTCAGGGTCGACAGATACGCAGTATTTT.